What follows is one T cell receptor (beta chain) and its context. The length of the CDR3 is 13 residues. The V gene end was trimmed by 5 bases and the J gene end by 7 bases; junction bases not matched to a gene: 3. Source study methods: Counts of nucleated cells, estimated from reference gene primer amplification, were obtained. Sequenced by immunoSEQ multiplex PCR; TCRdb stores in-frame clones only, minus some. V and J calls and clone size follow that table, whereas D and trimming were derived from the DNA. The profile shows 110,000 or so clones, roughly 82% of them singletons. This sample stems from a study of blood T cell repertoires in COVID-19. Looking at the study overall: Sites across the United States, Italy and Spain contributed samples from acute and convalescent COVID-19. In each case, the material was cDNA or gDNA derived from T cells, B-cell-depleted T cells, or PBMCs.

The genes are TRBV12-3 or TRBV12-4 and TRBJ1-1, with 11 positions matching TRBD1. The sample was peripheral blood. The sequence derives from a human donor in a cohort sampled during active COVID-19. CDR3 sequence (DNA): TGTGCCAGCAGTGGACAGGGGGCGATTGAAGCTTTCTTT. Protein: CASSGQGAIEAFF.